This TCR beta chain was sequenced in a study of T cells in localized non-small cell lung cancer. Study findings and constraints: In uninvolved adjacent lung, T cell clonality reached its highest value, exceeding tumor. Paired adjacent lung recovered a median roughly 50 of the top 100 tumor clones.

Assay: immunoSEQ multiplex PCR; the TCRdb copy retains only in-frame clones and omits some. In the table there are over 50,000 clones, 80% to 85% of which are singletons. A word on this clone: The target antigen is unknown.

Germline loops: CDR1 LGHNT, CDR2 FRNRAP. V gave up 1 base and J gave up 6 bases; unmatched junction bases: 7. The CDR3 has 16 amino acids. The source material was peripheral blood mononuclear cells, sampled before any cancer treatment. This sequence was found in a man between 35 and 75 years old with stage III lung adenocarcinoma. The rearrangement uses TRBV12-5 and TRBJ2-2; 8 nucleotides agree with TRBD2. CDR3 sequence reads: CASGLGSGSVAGELFF. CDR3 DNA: TGTGCTAGTGGTTTGGGAAGCGGGAGCGTCGCCGGGGAGCTGTTTTTT.